The 10 T cell receptor beta chains below come from one sample, sequenced in a study of shared clonotypes between healthy human individuals. The assay was immunoSEQ multiplex PCR, and TCRdb's table has in-frame clones only and misses some. Found here are about 110,000 clones, roughly 70% of them singletons; the top ten hold around 24%. Sequenced: memory CD8+ T cells sorted from blood. This sample's subset: CD45RO+ cells pooled with CCR7-negative TemRA cells. Receptor source: a woman aged 25 to 45 in good health.

This chain connects TRBV18 to TRBJ2-7; D is possibly TRBD1 or TRBD2 (5 bases each). The CDR3 contains 17 residues. Trimming removed 0 bases from V and 2 bases from J, with 17 bases in between. Germline CDR1 is KGHSH and CDR2 is LQKENI. CDR3: CASSPPGWGFQPYEQYF. DNA of the CDR3: TGTGCCAGCTCACCACCGGGCTGGGGGTTCCAACCCTACGAGCAGTACTTC.

The chain has TRBV25-1 and TRBJ1-5; TRBD1 is a possible D gene (6 bases). With 9 bases removed from V and 6 bases from J, the gap between germline ends came to 18 bases. In germline, CDR1 is MGHDK, CDR2 SYGVNS. This CDR3 region has 14 residues. CDR3 sequence (DNA): TGTGCCAGTGGGGAGGGGGAGTCAGGTCAGCCCCAGCATTTT. Protein product: CASGEGESGQPQHF.

This clone was recorded a few times. The chain recombines TRBV15 with TRBJ2-3, with D perhaps matching TRBD2 (6 bases). This CDR3 is built from 15 residues. The germline gives CDR1 LNHNV, CDR2 YYDKDF (reference sequence). V lost 3 bases, J lost 0 bases, and 10 bases lay in between. CDR3 DNA sequence: TGTGCCACCAGCAGGGCCGGGACTAGCACAGATACGCAGTATTTT. It translates to CATSRAGTSTDTQYF.

The chain joins TRBV28 to TRBJ1-2; D ambiguous. V lost 4 bases to trimming and J lost 7 bases, with 13 bases between them. This CDR3 is built from 13 residues. The V gene's germline CDR1 is MDHEN and CDR2 SYDVKM. The CDR3 here is CASSSPRVSGYTF. The CDR3 bases are TGTGCCAGCAGTTCCCCACGGGTGTCTGGCTACACCTTC.

The chain joins TRBV13 to TRBJ2-7; 10 bases are a match to TRBD2. Germline V gene lookup returns CDR1 PRHDT and CDR2 FYEKMQ (reference sequence). The CDR3 is made up of 14 amino acids. V was clipped by 6 bases and J by 5 bases; unmatched bases: 7. The CDR3 DNA is TGTGCCAGCAGTTTTAGCGGGAGGTCCGACGAGCAGTACTTC. This encodes CASSFSGRSDEQYF. Based on the CDR3 plus reference TRBV13 and TRBJ2-7, the full variable domain is AAGVIQSPRHLIKEKRETATLKCYPIPRHDTVYWYQQGPGQDPQFLISFYEKMQSDKGSIPDRFSAQQFSDYHSELNMSSLELGDSALYFCASSFSGRSDEQYFGPGTRLTVT.

The rearrangement joins TRBV28 to TRBJ1-3, with D hard to call. CDR1 MDHEN and CDR2 SYDVKM come from the germline V gene. The V end was cut by 5 bases, the J end by 3 bases, with 14 bases between. This CDR3 contains 15 residues. The CDR3 sequence is CASSMPGTGGNTIYF. The CDR3 DNA sequence: TGTGCCAGCAGTATGCCGGGAACGGGTGGAAACACCATATATTTT.

The chain is built from TRBV7-6 and TRBJ2-7; 7 bases match TRBD1. CDR3 size: 14 residues. The germline gives CDR1 SGHVS, CDR2 FNYEAQ. The V and J ends lost 4 bases and 4 bases, in that order; junction bases with no gene match: 7. The CDR3: CASSSRQGQYEQYF. The CDR3 DNA sequence: TGTGCCAGCAGCTCCAGACAGGGACAATACGAGCAGTACTTC.

V gene TRBV6-6 combines with J gene TRBJ2-7, with D possibly TRBD1 on 6 matching bases. CDR1 is MNHNY, CDR2 SVGAGI, per germline (reference sequence). V lost 5 bases and J lost 7, with 21 bases in between. CDR3 length equals 15 residues. DNA of the CDR3: TGTGCCAGCAGTCCCGGACGCCCAGGGGTCGGGGAGCAGTACTTC. Amino acid sequence: CASSPGRPGVGEQYF.

CDR3: CASSLWQAYSGANVLTF. CDR3 sequence (DNA): TGTGCCAGTAGTCTCTGGCAGGCCTACTCTGGGGCCAACGTCCTGACTTTC. V is TRBV19 and J is TRBJ2-6; D call uncertain. The CDR3 consists of 17 residues. V dropped 5 bases and J dropped 0 bases, with 14 bases sitting between them. The germline V gene encodes CDR1 LNHDA and CDR2 SQIVND (reference sequence).

This clone was recorded a few times. The chain is built from TRBV5-1 and TRBJ2-7; 7 bases line up with TRBD1. CDR3 length: 14 amino acids. CDR1 SGHRS and CDR2 YFSETQ come from the germline V gene. V shed 5 bases and J 3 bases; nucleotides not matched to a gene: 8. CDR3 protein: CASRLTWDSYEQYF. As DNA, the CDR3 is TGCGCCAGCAGACTAACATGGGACAGCTACGAGCAGTACTTC.